Below, 18 T cell receptor beta chains from the same sample are listed, as sequenced in a study of shared clonotypes between healthy human individuals. Sequencing used immunoSEQ multiplex PCR; TCRdb keeps in-frame clones, though not all of them. The sample contains some 1.5 million clones, roughly 95% of which appear only once. Sequencing was carried out using naive CD4+ T cells sorted from blood. Specified subset: CD45RA+ positively selected. The receptors originated from a man aged 30 to 45 in good health.

V gene TRBV7-9 combines with J gene TRBJ1-1, with 8 bases matching TRBD1. This CDR3 is built from 12 residues. Germline loops: CDR1 SEHNR, CDR2 FQNEAQ (reference sequence). V gave up 8 bases and J gave up 5 bases; unmatched junction bases: 4. The CDR3 bases are TGTGCCAGCGGACAGGGAAGTACTGAAGCTTTCTTT. It translates to CASGQGSTEAFF.

This clone has a single count. The gene calls are TRBV28 and TRBJ1-2; no firm D call. Per the germline V gene, CDR1 is MDHEN and CDR2 is SYDVKM. CDR3 length equals 12 residues. V lost 8 bases to trimming and J lost 4 bases, with 11 bases between them. CDR3 residues: CASRRHPYGYTF. CDR3 in DNA: TGTGCCAGCCGACGACACCCCTATGGCTACACCTTC.

The genes are TRBV2 and TRBJ1-4; no clear D gene. Germline values: CDR1 SNHLY, CDR2 FYNNEI. This CDR3 is built from 13 residues. Deletions cut 6 bases from V and 4 bases from J, with 9 bases between. CDR3 loop: CASSGPHNEKLFF. The DNA of the CDR3 is TGTGCCAGCAGCGGGCCCCATAATGAAAAACTGTTTTTT.

V is TRBV6-5 and J is TRBJ1-4; TRBD1 is a possible D gene (5 bases). The CDR3 runs to 15 residues. V gave up 4 bases and J gave up 2 bases, with 11 bases separating them. Germline assignment: CDR1 MNHEY and CDR2 SVGAGI. The CDR3 spells CASSFGGVTNEKLFF. The DNA for the CDR3 is TGTGCCAGCAGTTTCGGGGGTGTCACTAATGAAAAACTGTTTTTT.

The chain employs TRBV30 and TRBJ2-2; D not certain. Germline V gene data show CDR1 as GTSNPN and CDR2 as SVGIG (reference sequence). The CDR3 consists of 15 residues. Trimming removed 0 bases at V and 4 bases at J, with 12 bases between. Written as DNA, the CDR3 is TGTGCCTGGAGTGTATTGGGGATTCGCACCGGGGAGCTGTTTTTT. Its protein is CAWSVLGIRTGELFF.

The chain carries TRBV5-1 and TRBJ2-7, with 7 bases aligning to TRBD1. After removal of 0 bases from V and 0 bases from J, the junction contained 3 bases not matched to a gene. The CDR3 sequence is 15 residues long. The germline CDR1 and CDR2 sequences are SGHRS and YFSETQ. In DNA, the CDR3 is TGCGCCAGCAGCTTGGGACAGGGACACTCCTACGAGCAGTACTTC. Its translation is CASSLGQGHSYEQYF.

This sequence joins TRBV15 and TRBJ1-2, with unresolved D. Germline V lookup: CDR1 LNHNV, CDR2 YYDKDF (reference sequence). Deletions cut 2 bases from V and 6 bases from J, with 16 bases between. The CDR3 runs to 15 residues. The CDR3 nucleotides are TGTGCCACCAGCAGATCCTATTCTGAGGGCCATGGCTACACCTTC. As protein: CATSRSYSEGHGYTF. The full variable domain, rest sourced from reference TRBV15 and TRBJ1-2, is DAMVIQNPRYQVTQFGKPVTLSCSQTLNHNVMYWYQQKSSQAPKLLFHYYDKDFNNEADTPDNFQSRRPNTSFCFLDIRSPGLGDTAMYLCATSRSYSEGHGYTFGSGTRLTVV.

This clone was recorded only once. The chain uses TRBV28 and TRBJ1-4; 9 positions agree with TRBD1. The CDR3 is 15 residues long. Per germline, CDR1 MDHEN and CDR2 SYDVKM. Trimming at V came to 6 bases and at J to 3 bases, leaving 5 bases not matched to a gene. Here the CDR3 reads CASRPQGAANEKLFF. For the CDR3, the DNA is TGTGCCAGCAGACCACAGGGGGCCGCTAATGAAAAACTGTTTTTT.

The chain recombines TRBV28 with TRBJ2-1; maybe TRBD2 (5 bases). Trimming stripped 7 bases from V and 0 bases from J, with 10 bases between. Germline CDR1 MDHEN, CDR2 SYDVKM. This CDR3 comprises 14 residues. The CDR3 sequence is CASTLSGSYNEQFF. The CDR3 DNA is TGTGCCAGCACCCTAAGCGGCTCCTACAATGAGCAGTTCTTC.

The J gene is TRBJ2-5, the V gene TRBV7-9; 14 bases are a match to TRBD2. Trimming cost V 7 bases and J 3 bases; bases outside gene matches: 4. The CDR3 sequence is 15 residues long. From germline, CDR1 is SEHNR and CDR2 FQNEAQ (reference sequence). The CDR3 sequence is CASNLGLAGEETQYF. DNA of the CDR3: TGTGCCAGCAACCTGGGACTAGCGGGAGAAGAGACCCAGTACTTC.

This clone was observed a handful of times. The chain carries TRBV29-1 and TRBJ1-1; D is unresolved. The germline gives CDR1 SQVTM, CDR2 ANQGSEA. Deletions cut 3 bases from V and 1 base from J, with 0 bases between. This CDR3 contains 10 residues. This chain's CDR3 is CSVENTEAFF. The CDR3 DNA follows: TGCAGCGTTGAGAACACTGAAGCTTTCTTT.

The CDR3 spells CASKAGPGELFF. The DNA for the CDR3 is TGTGCCAGCAAAGCGGGACCCGGGGAGCTGTTTTTT. The rearrangement uses TRBV6-5 and TRBJ2-2; TRBD2 aligns across 7 bases. The germline CDR1 and CDR2 sequences are MNHEY and SVGAGI. The CDR3 extends over 12 amino acids. The V gene end was trimmed by 7 bases and the J gene end by 6 bases; junction bases not matched to a gene: 2.

CDR3 nucleotides: TGCGCCAGCAGCTTGGGTGTAGGACCGAAGGATGAAAAACTGTTTTTT. This encodes CASSLGVGPKDEKLFF. The V gene is TRBV5-1, the J gene TRBJ1-4; D not resolved. CDR1 SGHRS and CDR2 YFSETQ come from the germline V gene. Between the trimmed V and J ends, which lost 0 bases and 6 bases, there was a span of 15 bases. This CDR3 is 16 amino acids long. Variable domain in full (rest from reference TRBV5-1 and TRBJ1-4): KAGVTQTPRYLIKTRGQQVTLSCSPISGHRSVSWYQQTPGQGLQFLFEYFSETQRNKGNFPGRFSGRQFSNSRSEMNVSTLELGDSALYLCASSLGVGPKDEKLFFGSGTQLSVL.

On this clone: The same CDR3 is also encoded by other DNA sequences in this sample. The chain carries TRBV7-9 and TRBJ2-3; 7 positions agree with TRBD2. This CDR3 comprises 14 residues. The V gene end was trimmed by 0 bases and the J gene end by 6 bases; junction bases not matched to a gene: 3. Germline CDR1 SEHNR, CDR2 FQNEAQ (reference sequence). CDR3 coding DNA: TGTGCCAGCAGCTTAGCGGGGGGGACCGATACGCAGTATTTT. This codes for CASSLAGGTDTQYF.

J is TRBJ2-1 and V is TRBV27; TRBD2 matches 13 bases. Trimming removed 2 bases from V and 7 bases from J; junction bases left unmatched: 8. Germline loops: CDR1 MNHEY, CDR2 SMNVEV (reference sequence). The CDR3 is 17 residues long. DNA for the CDR3: TGTGCCAGCAGTTTAGCAGGACTAGCGGGAGTCTGGAATGAGCAGTTCTTC. Its protein product is CASSLAGLAGVWNEQFF.

The genes are TRBV29-1 and TRBJ2-4; no clear D. The CDR3 has 11 amino acids. The germline V and J ends were trimmed by 4 bases and 6 bases, with 7 bases remaining between them. CDR1 is SQVTM and CDR2 is ANQGSEA in the germline V gene. Written as DNA, the CDR3 is TGCAGCGTTGTGGGCAGAAACATTCAGTACTTC. As protein: CSVVGRNIQYF.

This clone was seen a single time. The chain uses TRBV6-1 and TRBJ1-2, with TRBD1 matching 9 bases. J was trimmed by 8 bases and V by 2 bases; bases with no gene match: 6. The CDR3 covers 14 residues. Germline V gene lookup returns CDR1 MNHNS and CDR2 SASEGT. CDR3 in DNA: TGTGCCAGCAGTGAACGACAGGGGGTAGGAGGCTACACCTTC. It codes for CASSERQGVGGYTF.

The V and J genes are TRBV4-1 and TRBJ1-2; 9 nucleotides agree with TRBD1. CDR1 is MGHRA and CDR2 is YSYEKL in the germline V gene. The J segment lost 7 bases and the V segment lost 2 bases, leaving 5 bases of the junction unmatched. The CDR3 length is 14 residues. The CDR3, as DNA: TGCGCCAGCAGCCAAATACAGGGGGCAAGTGGCTACACCTTC. As protein: CASSQIQGASGYTF.